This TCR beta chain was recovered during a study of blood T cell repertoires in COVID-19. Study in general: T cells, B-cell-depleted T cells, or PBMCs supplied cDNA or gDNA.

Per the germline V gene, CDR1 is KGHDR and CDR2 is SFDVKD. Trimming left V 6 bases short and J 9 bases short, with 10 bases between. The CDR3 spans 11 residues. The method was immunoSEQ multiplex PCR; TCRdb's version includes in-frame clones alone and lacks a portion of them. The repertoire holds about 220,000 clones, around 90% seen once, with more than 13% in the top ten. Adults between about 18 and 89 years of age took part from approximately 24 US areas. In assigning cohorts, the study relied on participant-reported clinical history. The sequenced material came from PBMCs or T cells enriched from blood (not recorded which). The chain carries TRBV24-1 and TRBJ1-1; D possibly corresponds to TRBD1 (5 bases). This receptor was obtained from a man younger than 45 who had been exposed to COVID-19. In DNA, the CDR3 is TGTGCCACCAGTCCGGGACTCCAAGCTTTCTTT. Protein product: CATSPGLQAFF.